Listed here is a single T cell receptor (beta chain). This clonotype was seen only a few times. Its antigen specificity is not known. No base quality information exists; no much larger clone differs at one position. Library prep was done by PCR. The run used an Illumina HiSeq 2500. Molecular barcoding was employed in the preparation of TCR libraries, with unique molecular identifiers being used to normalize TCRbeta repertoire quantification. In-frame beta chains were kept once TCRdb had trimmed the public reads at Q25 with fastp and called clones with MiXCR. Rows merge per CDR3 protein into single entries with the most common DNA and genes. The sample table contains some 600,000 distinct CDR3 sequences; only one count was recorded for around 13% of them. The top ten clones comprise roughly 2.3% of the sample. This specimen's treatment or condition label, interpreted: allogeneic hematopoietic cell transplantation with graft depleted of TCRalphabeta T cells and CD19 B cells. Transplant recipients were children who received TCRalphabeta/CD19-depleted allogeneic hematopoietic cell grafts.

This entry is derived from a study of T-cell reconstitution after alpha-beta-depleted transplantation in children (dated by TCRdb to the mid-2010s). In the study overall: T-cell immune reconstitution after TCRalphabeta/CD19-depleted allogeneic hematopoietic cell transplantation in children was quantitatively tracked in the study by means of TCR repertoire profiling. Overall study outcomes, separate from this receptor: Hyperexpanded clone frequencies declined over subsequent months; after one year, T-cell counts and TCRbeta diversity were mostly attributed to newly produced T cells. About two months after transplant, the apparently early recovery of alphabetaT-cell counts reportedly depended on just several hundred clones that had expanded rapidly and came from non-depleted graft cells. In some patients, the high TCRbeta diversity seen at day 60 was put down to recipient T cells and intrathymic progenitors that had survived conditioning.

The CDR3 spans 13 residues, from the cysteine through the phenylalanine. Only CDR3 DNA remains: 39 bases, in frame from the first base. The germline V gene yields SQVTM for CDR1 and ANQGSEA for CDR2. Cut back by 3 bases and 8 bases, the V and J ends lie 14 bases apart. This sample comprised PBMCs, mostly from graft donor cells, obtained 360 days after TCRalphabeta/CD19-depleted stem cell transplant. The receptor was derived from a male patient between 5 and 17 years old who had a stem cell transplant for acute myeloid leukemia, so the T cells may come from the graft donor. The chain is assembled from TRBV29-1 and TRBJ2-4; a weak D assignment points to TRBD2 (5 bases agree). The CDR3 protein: CSVESLLGHIQYF. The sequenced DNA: TGCAGCGTTGAGAGCTTACTAGGACACATTCAGTACTTC.